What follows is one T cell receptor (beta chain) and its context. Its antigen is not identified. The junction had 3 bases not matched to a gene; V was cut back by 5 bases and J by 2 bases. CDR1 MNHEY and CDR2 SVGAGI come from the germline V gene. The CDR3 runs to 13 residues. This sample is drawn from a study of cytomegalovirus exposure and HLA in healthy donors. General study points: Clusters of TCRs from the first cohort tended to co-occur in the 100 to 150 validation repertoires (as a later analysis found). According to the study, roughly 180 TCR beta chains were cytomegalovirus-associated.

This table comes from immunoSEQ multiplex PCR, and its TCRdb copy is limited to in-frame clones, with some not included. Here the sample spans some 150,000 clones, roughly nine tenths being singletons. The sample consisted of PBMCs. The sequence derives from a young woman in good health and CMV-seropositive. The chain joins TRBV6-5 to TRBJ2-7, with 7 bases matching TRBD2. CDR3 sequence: CASSEAGTYEQYF. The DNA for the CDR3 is TGTGCCAGCAGTGAAGCGGGAACCTACGAGCAGTACTTC.